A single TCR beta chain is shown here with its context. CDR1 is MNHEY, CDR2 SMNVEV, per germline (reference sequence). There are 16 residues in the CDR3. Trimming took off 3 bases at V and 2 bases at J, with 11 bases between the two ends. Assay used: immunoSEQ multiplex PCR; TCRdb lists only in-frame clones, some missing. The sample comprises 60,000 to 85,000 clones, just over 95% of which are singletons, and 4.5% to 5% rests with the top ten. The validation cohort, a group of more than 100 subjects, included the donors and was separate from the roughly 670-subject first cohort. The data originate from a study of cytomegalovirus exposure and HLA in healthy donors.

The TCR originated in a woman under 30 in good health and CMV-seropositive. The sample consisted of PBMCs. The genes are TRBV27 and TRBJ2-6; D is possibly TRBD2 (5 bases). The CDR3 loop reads CASSFGEPTGANVLTF. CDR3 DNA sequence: TGTGCCAGCAGTTTCGGGGAACCCACTGGGGCCAACGTCCTGACTTTC.